One sample yielded the 32 T cell receptor beta chains listed below, sequenced in a study of T cells in Graves' hyperthyroidism and ophthalmopathy. From RNA transcripts, TCR beta CDR3 regions were amplified. In the first-round RT-PCR of the TCR CDR3, the HTBI primer set was used. TCRdb re-derived calls from the multiplex PCR reads in MiXCR, one entry per CDR3 protein. The profile shows 500,000 or so distinct CDR3 sequences, about 15% of them singletons. Sequencing was carried out using blood. The receptors were gathered from a woman younger than 35 with Graves' ophthalmopathy.

CDR3 in amino acids: CASSQERTSGNTIYF. CDR3 in DNA: TGCGCCAGCAGCCAAGAGCGGACCTCTGGAAACACCATATATTTT. The chain employs TRBV4-3 and TRBJ1-3; no clear D. Germline V gene sequence: CDR1 LGHNA, CDR2 YSLEER. Trimming shortened V by 0 bases and J by 0 bases, and 6 bases separated the two germline ends. The CDR3 totals 15 residues.

This clonotype was seen repeatedly, ten times or more. The rearrangement links TRBV18 to TRBJ2-1; TRBD2 agrees at 9 bases. There are 16 residues in the CDR3. The V segment lost 0 bases and the J segment 7 bases; nucleotides outside the gene matches: 7. Germline assignment: CDR1 KGHSH and CDR2 LQKENI. This chain's CDR3 is CASSPPLAGDLNEQFF. As DNA, the CDR3 is TGTGCCAGCTCACCACCGTTAGCGGGGGATCTTAATGAGCAGTTCTTC.

This clonotype has ten or more counts. The rearrangement links TRBV10-3 to TRBJ1-1, with TRBD1 as a possible D gene (5 bases). Germline V gene sequence: CDR1 ENHRY, CDR2 SYGVKD. The CDR3 is 14 amino acids. Trimming shortened V by 5 bases and J by 1 base, and 11 bases separated the two germline ends. CDR3 nucleotides: TGTGCCATCAGTCAGGGACGGCAGAACACTGAAGCTTTCTTT. Protein: CAISQGRQNTEAFF.

The gene calls are TRBV19 and TRBJ1-1; tentatively, D is TRBD1 (6 bases). Germline V CDR1 and CDR2: LNHDA, SQIVND (reference sequence). The CDR3 is made up of 13 amino acids. V lost 7 bases, J lost 1 base, and 10 bases lay in between. The CDR3 nucleotides are TGTGCCAGTACTGGGGGCCCGAACACTGAAGCTTTCTTT. Its protein is CASTGGPNTEAFF.

This clonotype was seen at least ten times. The chain combines TRBV20-1 with TRBJ2-7; 10 positions agree with TRBD2. The CDR3 covers 15 residues. V trimming: 3 bases; J trimming: 4 bases; junction bases outside the gene matches: 9. Germline V gene sequence: CDR1 DFQATT, CDR2 SNEGSKA (reference sequence). The CDR3 spells CSASVPSGGKYEQYF. The CDR3 DNA follows: TGCAGTGCTAGTGTGCCTAGCGGGGGCAAATACGAGCAGTACTTC.

This chain joins TRBV3-1 and TRBJ2-5, with 9 positions matching TRBD2. Germline CDR1 is LGHDT and CDR2 is YNNKEL (reference sequence). The V segment lost 5 bases and the J segment 4 bases; nucleotides outside the gene matches: 5. The CDR3 is made up of 14 amino acids. The CDR3 DNA reads TGTGCCAGCAGCTCGGCGGGGGGGCCAGAGACCCAGTACTTC. Its translation: CASSSAGGPETQYF.

This clonotype appeared a few times. J is TRBJ2-7 and V is TRBV7-2; 7 bases match TRBD1. V lost 4 bases, J lost 0 bases, and 6 bases stayed unmatched. This CDR3 has 15 residues. Germline V gives CDR1 SGHTA, CDR2 FQGNSA. The CDR3 spells CASSSVGGDSYEQYF. The CDR3 DNA sequence: TGTGCCAGCAGCTCCGTAGGGGGCGACTCCTACGAGCAGTACTTC.

This clonotype was seen ten or more times. This sequence joins TRBV20-1 and TRBJ2-7; weak D call: TRBD2 (6 bases). The CDR3 runs to 12 residues. V lost 0 bases and J lost 5, with 8 bases in between. Germline CDR1 is DFQATT and CDR2 is SNEGSKA (reference sequence). CDR3 residues: CSAREAGNEQYF. The CDR3 bases are TGCAGTGCTAGAGAGGCGGGGAACGAGCAGTACTTC.

The V call is TRBV9, the J call TRBJ2-2, with D possibly matching TRBD1 (6 bases). This CDR3 has 14 amino acids. Germline CDR1 SGDLS, CDR2 YYNGEE. Trimming cost V 3 bases and J 1 base, with 7 bases left between them. CDR3 in amino acids: CASSEGENTGELFF. DNA for the CDR3: TGTGCCAGCAGCGAGGGGGAGAACACCGGGGAGCTGTTTTTT.

V usage is TRBV27 and J usage is TRBJ1-2; TRBD1 matches 7 bases. Looked up from germline, CDR1 is MNHEY and CDR2 is SMNVEV (reference sequence). The CDR3 is 15 residues long. The junction had 10 bases not matched to a gene; V was cut back by 5 bases and J by 4 bases. CDR3 coding DNA: TGTGCCAGCAGTCGAACCCGACAGGGTCTCTATGGCTACACCTTC. It specifies CASSRTRQGLYGYTF.

The table lists this clonotype with a few counts. The V call is TRBV7-9, the J call TRBJ1-3; 10 bases match TRBD1. The CDR3 extends over 16 amino acids. Per the germline V gene, CDR1 is SEHNR and CDR2 is FQNEAQ (reference sequence). Trimming took 6 bases from V and 2 from J; bases not matched to a gene: 7. Here the CDR3 reads CASRKTGQGTGNTIYF. The CDR3 DNA reads as TGTGCCAGCAGGAAAACGGGACAGGGGACTGGAAACACCATATATTTT.

This clonotype was recorded many times. The chain joins TRBV7-8 to TRBJ2-1; weak D call: TRBD2 (5 bases). The CDR3 is 15 amino acids. Per the germline V gene, CDR1 is SGHVS and CDR2 is FQNEAQ. V lost 3 bases to trimming and J lost 0 bases, with 9 bases between them. The CDR3 protein is CASSFDGSSYNEQFF. DNA of the CDR3: TGTGCCAGCAGCTTTGATGGGAGCTCCTACAATGAGCAGTTCTTC. The variable domain in full, with the rest retrieved from reference TRBV7-8 and TRBJ2-1, is GAGVSQSPRYKVAKRGQDVALRCDPISGHVSLFWYQQALGQGPEFLTYFQNEAQLDKSGLPSDRFFAERPEGSVSTLKIQRTQQEDSAVYLCASSFDGSSYNEQFFGPGTRLTVL.

The chain employs TRBV2 and TRBJ2-5, with TRBD2 matching 10 bases. From germline, CDR1 is SNHLY and CDR2 FYNNEI. After removal of 3 bases from V and 4 bases from J, the junction contained 5 bases not matched to a gene. The CDR3 is made up of 15 amino acids. The DNA for the CDR3 is TGTGCCAGCAGTGAGAGCGGGGGGGCCTTAGAGACCCAGTACTTC. Translation gives CASSESGGALETQYF.

This clonotype was observed a handful of times. The chain combines TRBV2 with TRBJ1-2; 7 nucleotides line up with TRBD1. In germline, CDR1 is SNHLY, CDR2 FYNNEI. The trim removed 5 bases at V and 4 bases at J, leaving 7 bases unmatched. There are 14 residues in the CDR3. The CDR3 protein is CASSQGGAFYGYTF. The CDR3 DNA reads as TGTGCCAGCAGTCAAGGGGGCGCCTTCTATGGCTACACCTTC.

This clonotype came up a few times. One end of the junction fails to match germline, which may point to a read error. The chain links TRBV20-1 to TRBJ1-1; D possibly corresponds to TRBD1 (6 bases). Germline CDR1 and CDR2: DFQATT and SNEGSKA (reference sequence). The CDR3 length is 14 residues. CDR3 sequence (DNA): TGCAGTGCTAAAGATGTTTGGGGGGCCACTGAAGCTTCCTTT. Translated: CSAKDVWGATEASF.

This clonotype was detected ten times or more. V and J are TRBV11-2 and TRBJ2-7, with D unclear. The CDR3 is 13 amino acids. Germline CDR1 and CDR2: SGHAT and FQNNGV. V lost 2 bases and J 0 bases, leaving 5 bases between the germline ends. The chain's CDR3 is CASSLYASYEQYF. The CDR3 region has the DNA TGTGCCAGCAGCTTATACGCCTCCTACGAGCAGTACTTC.

The chain links TRBV30 to TRBJ2-4; TRBD2 might be the D (6 bases). This CDR3 contains 13 residues. Germline CDR1 is GTSNPN and CDR2 is SVGIG (reference sequence). Between the trimmed V and J ends, which lost 5 bases and 5 bases, there was a span of 13 bases. The CDR3, as DNA: TGTGCCTGGGGTCGGAGACTAGAAAACATTCAGTACTTC. Translation gives CAWGRRLENIQYF.

This clonotype was detected ten times or more. The chain has TRBV2 and TRBJ2-1, with D maybe TRBD1 (6 bases). The germline V and J ends were trimmed by 7 bases and 5 bases, with 12 bases remaining between them. The CDR3 runs to 13 residues. The V gene's germline CDR1 is SNHLY and CDR2 FYNNEI. CDR3 sequence (DNA): TGTGCCAGCAAAAGACAGGTCCACAATGAGCAGTTCTTC. Translation gives CASKRQVHNEQFF.

There are many counts of this clonotype. The rearrangement joins TRBV2 to TRBJ2-7; possibly TRBD1 for D (6 bases). CDR3 size: 13 residues. Germline lookup yields CDR1 SNHLY and CDR2 FYNNEI. Trimming left V 7 bases short and J 3 bases short, with 13 bases between. The DNA for the CDR3 is TGTGCCAGCAAGGTCGGACAGTTCTACGAGCAGTACTTC. Its translation is CASKVGQFYEQYF.

This clonotype showed up many times. V gene TRBV12-3 or TRBV12-4 combines with J gene TRBJ2-3; D is unresolved. The V and J ends lost 2 bases and 6 bases respectively, with 6 bases between them. The CDR3 totals 12 residues. The CDR3 region is CASSLPRDTQYF. The DNA of the CDR3 is TGTGCCAGCAGTTTACCCCGGGATACGCAGTATTTT.

This clonotype was counted many times. The chain couples TRBV6-1 to TRBJ1-2; D might be TRBD1 (5 bases). The ends were cut back, 5 bases at V and 4 bases at J, with 11 bases in the middle. Germline loops: CDR1 MNHNS, CDR2 SASEGT. The CDR3 length is 13 residues. CDR3: CASSIGGGYGYTF. The CDR3 region has the DNA TGTGCCAGCAGTATCGGGGGTGGCTATGGCTACACCTTC.

The rearrangement joins TRBV27 to TRBJ1-3; D unresolved. The CDR3 runs 18 residues. In germline, CDR1 is MNHEY, CDR2 SMNVEV (reference sequence). V was trimmed by 4 bases and J by 0 bases, leaving 19 bases between them. The CDR3 reads CASSSGSNKPLSGNTIYF. CDR3 DNA sequence: TGTGCCAGCAGTTCCGGGTCTAACAAACCCCTCTCTGGAAACACCATATATTTT.

This rearrangement joins TRBV4-1 to TRBJ1-4, with a tentative D call TRBD1 (6 bases). Germline lookup yields CDR1 MGHRA and CDR2 YSYEKL. V lost 0 bases, J lost 8 bases, and 13 bases lay in between. This CDR3 spans 15 amino acids. The CDR3 sequence is CASSQEAGEGEKLFF. DNA for the CDR3: TGCGCCAGCAGCCAAGAAGCAGGGGAGGGGGAAAAACTGTTTTTT.

In its sample, this clonotype was seen a few times. The CDR3 loop is CATSDSQTGVEKLFF. In nucleotides, the CDR3 is TGTGCCACCAGTGATTCGCAGACAGGGGTGGAAAAACTGTTTTTT. The chain couples TRBV24-1 to TRBJ1-4, with 8 nucleotides matching TRBD1. From germline, CDR1 is KGHDR and CDR2 SFDVKD. J was trimmed by 8 bases and V by 2 bases; bases with no gene match: 6. This CDR3 is built from 15 residues.

This clonotype was seen ten or more times. CDR3 DNA sequence: TGTGCCAGCAGCTTAGGACTCTCTGAAACTGAAGCTTTCTTT. As protein: CASSLGLSETEAFF. V is TRBV7-6 and J is TRBJ1-1; D gene uncertain. Germline CDR1 SGHVS, CDR2 FNYEAQ. Trimming took off 1 base at V and 5 bases at J, with 11 bases between the two ends. CDR3 length: 14 residues. The full variable domain, rest sourced from reference TRBV7-6 and TRBJ1-1, is GAGVSQSPRYKVTKRGQDVALRCDPISGHVSLYWYRQALGQGPEFLTYFNYEAQQDKSGLPNDRFSAERPEGSISTLTIQRTEQRDSAMYRCASSLGLSETEAFFGQGTRLTVV.

Ten or more counts support this clonotype. The chain carries TRBV11-2 and TRBJ2-2; 8 positions agree with TRBD1. This CDR3 contains 17 residues. Germline CDR1 reads SGHAT; CDR2 reads FQNNGV. The ends lost 0 bases at V and 5 bases at J; junction bases unmatched: 8. The CDR3 loop is CASSLEVTGGATGELFF. For the CDR3, the DNA is TGTGCCAGCAGCTTAGAAGTTACAGGGGGTGCGACCGGGGAGCTGTTTTTT.

The chain combines TRBV20-1 with TRBJ1-2; D might be TRBD1 (5 bases). CDR3 length: 13 amino acids. Deletions cut 5 bases from V and 2 bases from J, with 12 bases between. Germline-derived CDR1 and CDR2 are DFQATT and SNEGSKA (reference sequence). This CDR3 reads CSALDRFNYGYTF. Written as DNA, the CDR3 is TGCAGTGCTCTCGACAGATTCAACTATGGCTACACCTTC.

This clonotype was detected ten times or more. J is TRBJ1-6 and V is TRBV27; maybe TRBD1 (6 bases). The CDR3 contains 16 residues. Trimming shortened V by 6 bases and J by 0 bases, and 12 bases separated the two germline ends. The germline CDR1 and CDR2 sequences are MNHEY and SMNVEV (reference sequence). The CDR3 DNA follows: TGTGCCAGCAGCGTCACAGGGTTCTCCTATAATTCACCCCTCCACTTT. It codes for CASSVTGFSYNSPLHF.

This clonotype was detected a few times. This chain uses TRBV6-1 with TRBJ2-7; TRBD1 agrees at 8 bases. Looked up from germline, CDR1 is MNHNS and CDR2 is SASEGT. CDR3 size: 14 residues. The J segment lost 4 bases and the V segment lost 1 base, leaving 3 bases of the junction unmatched. As DNA, the CDR3 is TGTGCCAGCAGTGAAGACTACAGGGGGTACGAGCAGTACTTC. Translation: CASSEDYRGYEQYF.

This clonotype was recorded many times. The chain employs TRBV6-2 or TRBV6-3 and TRBJ1-1; 9 bases align to TRBD1. The germline CDR1 and CDR2 sequences are MNHEY and SVGEGT. This CDR3 comprises 18 residues. Trimming removed 6 bases from V and 0 bases from J; junction bases left unmatched: 14. CDR3 DNA sequence: TGTGCCAGCAGCTTCGATCGGGACAGGGTCCTTATGAACACTGAAGCTTTCTTT. Amino acid sequence: CASSFDRDRVLMNTEAFF.

V usage is TRBV5-1 and J usage is TRBJ2-5, with TRBD2 identical over 7 bases. The CDR3 totals 14 residues. Losses at the gene ends were 2 bases for V and 0 bases for J; bases not matched to a gene: 1. Germline loops: CDR1 SGHRS, CDR2 YFSETQ. Here the CDR3 reads CASSLLANQETQYF. In DNA, the CDR3 is TGCGCCAGCAGCTTACTAGCGAACCAAGAGACCCAGTACTTC.

This clonotype has at least ten counts. The chain couples TRBV27 to TRBJ2-1; perhaps TRBD1 as D (5 bases). From germline, CDR1 is MNHEY and CDR2 SMNVEV (reference sequence). The CDR3 sequence is 14 residues long. The germline V and J ends were trimmed by 2 bases and 3 bases, with 8 bases remaining between them. The CDR3 nucleotides read TGTGCCAGCAGTTTACCAGGGAACTACAATGAGCAGTTCTTC. It codes for CASSLPGNYNEQFF.